This TCR beta chain was recorded in a study of technical replicates of blood from a handful of donors (dated by TCRdb to the late 2010s). Library preparation was by the immunoSEQ multiplex PCR assay. TCRdb mirrors the immuneACCESS table, restricted to in-frame sequences. Some clones are absent from its copies; in checked studies, under half trace to an unresolved V gene, and the reason for the others is unknown. This sample gives approximately 82,000 clones in total; under 95% of them show up just once. 0.25% to 0.35% of the sample comes from the top ten. As for this clone: The target of this receptor is not known. The input lacks base qualities; no much larger clone sits a single base away. Additional DNA sequences in this sample encode the identical CDR3.

At the junction V is shortened by 2 bases and J by 1 base, with 5 bases in between. Its CDR3 holds 13 amino acids, cysteine through phenylalanine. Only the CDR3 part of the read is kept: 39 bases, read in frame from the first base. Per the germline V gene (reference sequence), MNHEY is the CDR1 and SMNVEV is the CDR2. The sequencing input was T cells isolated from PBMCs. The chain is encoded by TRBV27 joined to TRBJ1-1, with no reliable assignment of the D segment. The sequence was collected from a human donor in good health. The nucleotide sequence reads as follows: TGTGCCAGCAGTTTAGGCAGGAACACTGAAGCTTTCTTT. Its amino acids are CASSLGRNTEAFF.